These 3 T cell receptor beta chains were all obtained from the same sample, sequenced in a study of T cell changes during pregnancy in multiple sclerosis. Only in-frame clones appear in the TCRdb table, and some are missing; sequencing was by immunoSEQ multiplex PCR. The table has around 30,000 clones, around nine tenths seen once; the top ten hold 0.6% to 0.9%. The material sequenced was CD4+ T cells from peripheral blood mononuclear cells, taken in the first trimester of pregnancy. The source of these receptors is a female donor with multiple sclerosis, enrolled in a pregnancy study.

The rearrangement uses TRBV5-4 and TRBJ2-3; a possible D gene is TRBD2 (6 bases). Germline V CDR1 and CDR2: SGHNT, YYREEE (reference sequence). This CDR3 is built from 15 residues. V was cut by 4 bases and J by 5 bases, with 17 bases left in between. DNA of the CDR3: TGTGCCAGCAGCCCTACGGGCGGGGACCGAGATACGCAGTATTTT. Its protein is CASSPTGGDRDTQYF. The entire variable domain, with the rest obtained from reference TRBV5-4 and TRBJ2-3, is as follows: ETGVTQSPTHLIKTRGQQVTLRCSSQSGHNTVSWYQQALGQGPQFIFQYYREEENGRGNFPPRFSGLQFPNYSSELNVNALELDDSALYLCASSPTGGDRDTQYFGPGTRLTVL.

The chain carries TRBV6-5 and TRBJ1-2, with D possibly being TRBD1 (6 bases). Trimming took off 8 bases at V and 4 bases at J, with 14 bases between the two ends. The CDR3 consists of 13 residues. The germline CDR1 and CDR2 sequences are MNHEY and SVGAGI. CDR3: CASGRGGLYGYTF. CDR3 coding DNA: TGTGCCAGCGGGCGTGGGGGCCTCTATGGCTACACCTTC.

The CDR3 DNA is TGTGCCAGCTCATCTCCGGGACTAGCAGGCAATGAGCAGTTCTTC. It is translated as CASSSPGLAGNEQFF. The chain carries TRBV18 and TRBJ2-1, with TRBD2 matching 9 bases. The germline V gene has CDR1 KGHSH and CDR2 LQKENI. The ends lost 5 bases at V and 6 bases at J; junction bases unmatched: 8. The CDR3 is 15 residues long.